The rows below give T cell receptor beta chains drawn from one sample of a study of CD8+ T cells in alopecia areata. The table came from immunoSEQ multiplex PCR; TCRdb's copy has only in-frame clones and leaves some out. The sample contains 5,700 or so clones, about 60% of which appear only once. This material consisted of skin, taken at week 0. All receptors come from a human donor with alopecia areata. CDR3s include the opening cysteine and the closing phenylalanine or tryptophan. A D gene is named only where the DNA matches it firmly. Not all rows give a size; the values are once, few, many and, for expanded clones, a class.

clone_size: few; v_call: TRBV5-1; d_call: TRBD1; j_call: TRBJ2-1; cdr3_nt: TGCGCCAGCAATAGTCAGGGGGTATTACACAATGAGCAGTTCTTC; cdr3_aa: CASNSQGVLHNEQFF
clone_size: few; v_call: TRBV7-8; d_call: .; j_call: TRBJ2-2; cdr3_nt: TGTGCCAGCAGCTTAGCGTTAGTGAACACCGGGGAGCTGTTTTTT; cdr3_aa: CASSLALVNTGELFF
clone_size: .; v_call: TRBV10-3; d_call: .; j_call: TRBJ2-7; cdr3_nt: TGTGCCGCGGGTTTAGGAGAGGAGCAGTACTTC; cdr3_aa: CAAGLGEEQYF
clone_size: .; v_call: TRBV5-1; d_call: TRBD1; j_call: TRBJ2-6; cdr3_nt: TGCGCCAGCAGCACTGCAGGGGGCGCCGTCGCTGGGGCCAACGTCCTGACTTTC; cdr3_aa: CASSTAGGAVAGANVLTF
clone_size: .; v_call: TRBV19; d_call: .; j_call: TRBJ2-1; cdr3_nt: TGTGCCAGTAGTAGCCGCAGTCAATCATTCTCCTACAATGAGCAGTTCTTC; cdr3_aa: CASSSRSQSFSYNEQFF
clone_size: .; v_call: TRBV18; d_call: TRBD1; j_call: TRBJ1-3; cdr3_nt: TGTGCCAGCTCACCACGGACAGGCATACCAGGAAACACCATATATTTT; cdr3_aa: CASSPRTGIPGNTIYF
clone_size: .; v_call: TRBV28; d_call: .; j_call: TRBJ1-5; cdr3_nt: TGTGCCAGCAGTCATAATCAGCCCCAGCATTTT; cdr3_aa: CASSHNQPQHF
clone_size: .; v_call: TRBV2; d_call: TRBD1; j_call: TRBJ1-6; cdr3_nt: TGTGCCAGTGGTCGATACGCAGGTTTGGGACAGGGGCAAAATAATTCACCCCTCCACTTT; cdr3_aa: CASGRYAGLGQGQNNSPLHF
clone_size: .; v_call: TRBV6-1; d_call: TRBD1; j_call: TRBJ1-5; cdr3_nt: TGTGCCAGCAGTTTCGGACAGGGAAGCAATCAGCCCCAGCATTTT; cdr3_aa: CASSFGQGSNQPQHF
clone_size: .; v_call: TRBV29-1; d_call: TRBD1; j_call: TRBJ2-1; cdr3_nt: TGCAGCGTTTCCTCTGGGGGGACAGGGGTTTACAATGAGCAGTTCTTC; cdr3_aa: CSVSSGGTGVYNEQFF
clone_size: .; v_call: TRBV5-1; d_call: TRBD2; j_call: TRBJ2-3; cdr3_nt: TGCGCCAGCAGCTTGGAACTAGCGGGGTCAATTTCGGATACGCAGTATTTT; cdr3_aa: CASSLELAGSISDTQYF
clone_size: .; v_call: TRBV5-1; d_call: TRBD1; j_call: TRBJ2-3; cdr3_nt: TGCGCCAGCAGCACCACAGGGGGCTCAGATACGCAGTATTTT; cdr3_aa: CASSTTGGSDTQYF
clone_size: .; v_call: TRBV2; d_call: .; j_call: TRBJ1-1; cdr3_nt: TGTGCCAGCAGTGAATATCAGGGGAACACTGAAGCTTTCTTT; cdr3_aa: CASSEYQGNTEAFF
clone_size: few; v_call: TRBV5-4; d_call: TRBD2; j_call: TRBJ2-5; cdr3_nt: TGTGCCAGCAGCTTAGGGCTAGCGGGGGCCCCACTGCAAGAGACCCAGTACTTC; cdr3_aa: CASSLGLAGAPLQETQYF
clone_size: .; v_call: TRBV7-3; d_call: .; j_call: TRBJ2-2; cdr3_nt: TGTGCCAGCAGCTTAAGGGGGTCCGGGGAGCTGTTTTTT; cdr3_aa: CASSLRGSGELFF
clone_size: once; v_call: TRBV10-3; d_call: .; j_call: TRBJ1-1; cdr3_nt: TGTGCCATCAGTGTAGACGGGGCGGGTGGCACTGAAGCTTTCTTT; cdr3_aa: CAISVDGAGGTEAFF
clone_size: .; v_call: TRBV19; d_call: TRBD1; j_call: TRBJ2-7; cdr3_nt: TGTGCCACTCCAATCCGGGACAGGGGTTACGAGCAGTACTTC; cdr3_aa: CATPIRDRGYEQYF
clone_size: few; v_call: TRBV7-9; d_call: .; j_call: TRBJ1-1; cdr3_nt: TGTGCCAGCAGCTCTAGAAATAAGAACACTGAAGCTTTCTTT; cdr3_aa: CASSSRNKNTEAFF
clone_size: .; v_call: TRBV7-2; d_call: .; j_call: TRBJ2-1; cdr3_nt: TGTGCCAGCAGCCCGGGCTCCCTCGCGGGGTACAATGAGCAGTTCTTC; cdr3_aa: CASSPGSLAGYNEQFF
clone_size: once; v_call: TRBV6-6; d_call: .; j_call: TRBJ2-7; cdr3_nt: TGTGCCAGCAGTTACACCCCAGGGTACGAGCAGTACTTC; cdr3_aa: CASSYTPGYEQYF
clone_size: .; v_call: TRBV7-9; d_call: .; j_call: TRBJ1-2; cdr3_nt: TGTGCCAGCAGCCCCGTAGCGGTTAATCCTAACTATGGCTACACCTTC; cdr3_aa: CASSPVAVNPNYGYTF
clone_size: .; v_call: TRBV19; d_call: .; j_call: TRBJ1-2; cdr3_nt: TGTGCCAGTAGTCCGCTCGGTGGTGGCTACACCTTC; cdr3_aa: CASSPLGGGYTF
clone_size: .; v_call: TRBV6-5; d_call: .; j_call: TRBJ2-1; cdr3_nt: TGTGCCAGCGGGACTTTAAGCTCCTACAATGAGCAGTTCTTC; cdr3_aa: CASGTLSSYNEQFF
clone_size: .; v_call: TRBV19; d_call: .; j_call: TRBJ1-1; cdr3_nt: TGTGCCAGTAGTTCAGGACGTGGAGGGGGAGCTTTCTTT; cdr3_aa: CASSSGRGGGAFF
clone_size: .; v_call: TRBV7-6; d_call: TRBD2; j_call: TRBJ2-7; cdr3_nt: TGTGCCAGCAGCGCCAGGACTAGCGGAAACTACGAGCAGTACTTC; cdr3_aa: CASSARTSGNYEQYF
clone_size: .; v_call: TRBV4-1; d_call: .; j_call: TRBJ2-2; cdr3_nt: TGCGCCAGCAGCCAAGGGACCTTAAATAGGTACACCGGGGAGCTGTTTTTT; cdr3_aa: CASSQGTLNRYTGELFF
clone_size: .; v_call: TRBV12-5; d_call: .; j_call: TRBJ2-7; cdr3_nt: TGTGCTAGTGGTTTACTCTTCTACGAGCAGTACTTC; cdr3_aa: CASGLLFYEQYF
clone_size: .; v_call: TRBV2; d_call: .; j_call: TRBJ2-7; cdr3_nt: TGTGCCAGCACCAGGGATGCTCCGGGACAAAGCTCCCACGAGCAGTACTTC; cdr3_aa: CASTRDAPGQSSHEQYF
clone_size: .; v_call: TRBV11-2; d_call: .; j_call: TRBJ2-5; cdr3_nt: TGTGCCAGCAGCTTAGCTCCCACTAGCCCCACCTGGTACTTC; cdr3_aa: CASSLAPTSPTWYF
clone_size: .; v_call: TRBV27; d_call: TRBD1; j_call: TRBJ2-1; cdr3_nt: TGTGCCAGCACCGGGACAGGGGGTGGGAATGAGCAGTTCTTC; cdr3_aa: CASTGTGGGNEQFF
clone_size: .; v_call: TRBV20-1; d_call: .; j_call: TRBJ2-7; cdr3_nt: TGCAGTGCCCTAGCTGAGTACGAGCAGTACTTC; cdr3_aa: CSALAEYEQYF
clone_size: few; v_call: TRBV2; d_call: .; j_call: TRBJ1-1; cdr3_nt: TGTGCCAGCAGTGAAGGAAAAGCTTTCTTT; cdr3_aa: CASSEGKAFF
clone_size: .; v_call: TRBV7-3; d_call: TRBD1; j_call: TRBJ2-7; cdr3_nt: TGTGCCAGCAGCTCCGGGACAGGGACCTACGAGCAGTACTTC; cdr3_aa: CASSSGTGTYEQYF
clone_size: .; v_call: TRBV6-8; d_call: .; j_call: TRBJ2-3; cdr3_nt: TGTGCCAGCAGTTACTATAGAACAGATACGCAGTATTTT; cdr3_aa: CASSYYRTDTQYF
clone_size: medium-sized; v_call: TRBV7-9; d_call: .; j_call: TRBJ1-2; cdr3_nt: TGTGCCAGCAGCTTAGCGCTGACCGTACACTATGGCTACACCTTC; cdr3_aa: CASSLALTVHYGYTF
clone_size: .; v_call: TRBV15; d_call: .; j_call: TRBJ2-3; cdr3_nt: TGTGCCACCAGCAGAGATCTTGGGCAGGGAATAGATACGCAGTATTTT; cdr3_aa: CATSRDLGQGIDTQYF
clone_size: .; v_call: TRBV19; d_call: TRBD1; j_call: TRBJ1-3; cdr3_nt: TGTGCCAGTAGTAAGGTGACAGGGGCTGGAAACACCATATATTTT; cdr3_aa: CASSKVTGAGNTIYF
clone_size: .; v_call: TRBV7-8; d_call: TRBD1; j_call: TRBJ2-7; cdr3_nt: TGTGCCAGCAGCTTAGCGCCGCGATTACAGGGGGCGAGGAGCTCCTACGAGCAGTACTTC; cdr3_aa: CASSLAPRLQGARSSYEQYF
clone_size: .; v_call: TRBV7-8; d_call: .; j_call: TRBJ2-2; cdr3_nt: TGTGCCAGCAGCTCCCACACCGGGGAGCTGTTTTTT; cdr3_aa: CASSSHTGELFF
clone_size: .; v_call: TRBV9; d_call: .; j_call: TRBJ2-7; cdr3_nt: TGTGCCAGCAGCGTAGCTAGCGAGCAGTACTTC; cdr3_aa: CASSVASEQYF
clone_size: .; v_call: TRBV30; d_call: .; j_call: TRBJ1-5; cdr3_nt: TGTGCCTGGAGAGGGGATGGCAATCAGCCCCAGCATTTT; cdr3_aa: CAWRGDGNQPQHF
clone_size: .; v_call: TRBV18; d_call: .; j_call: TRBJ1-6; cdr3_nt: TGTGCCAGCGCTACATCGGGGCGAGGATCACCCCTCCACTTT; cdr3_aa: CASATSGRGSPLHF
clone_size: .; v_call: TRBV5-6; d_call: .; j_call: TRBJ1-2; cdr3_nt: TGTGCCAGCAGCCGACGGGAGTATGTCTATGGCTACACCTTC; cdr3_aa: CASSRREYVYGYTF
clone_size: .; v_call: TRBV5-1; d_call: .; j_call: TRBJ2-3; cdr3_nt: TGCGCCAGCAGCTTGGGCAAGGCCCCTGATACGCAGTATTTT; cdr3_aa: CASSLGKAPDTQYF
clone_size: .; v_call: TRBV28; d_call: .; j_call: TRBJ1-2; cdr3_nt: TGTGCCAGCAGCGACAGGAAGAACTATGGCTACACCTTC; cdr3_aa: CASSDRKNYGYTF
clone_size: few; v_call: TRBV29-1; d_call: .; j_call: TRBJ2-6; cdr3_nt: TGCAGCGTTCGAGGGAGCGGGGCCAACGTCCTGACTTTC; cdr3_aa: CSVRGSGANVLTF
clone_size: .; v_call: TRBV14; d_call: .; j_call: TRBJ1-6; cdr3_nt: TGTGCCAGCAGCCTCGGGGGTTCACCCCTCCACTTT; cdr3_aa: CASSLGGSPLHF
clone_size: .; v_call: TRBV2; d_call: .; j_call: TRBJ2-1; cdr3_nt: TGTGCCAGCAGCCTCAGTGGGGGGAATGAGCAGTTCTTC; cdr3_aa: CASSLSGGNEQFF
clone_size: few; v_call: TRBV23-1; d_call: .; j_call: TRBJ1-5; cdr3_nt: TGCGCCAGCAGTCAACCCAGCCCAGGGGCCTCCAATCAGCCCCAGCATTTT; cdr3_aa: CASSQPSPGASNQPQHF